These 8 T cell receptor beta chains were sequenced from one sample in a study of CD8+CD57+ T cells in acquired aplastic anemia. TCR beta VDJ and CDR3 were profiled, and genomic DNA was the template. MiXCR, applied by TCRdb to the reads, yields one record per CDR3 protein. This repertoire shows around 170,000 distinct CDR3 sequences, less than 60% found once; its top ten account for roughly 3.2%. CD8+CD57+ cell expansion had been shown by flow cytometry in patients chosen for sequencing. The material sequenced was sorted CD4+, CD8+, or CD8+CD57+ T cells (not recorded which) from PBMCs. Every receptor here comes from a human donor with aplastic anemia.

The chain couples TRBV29-1 to TRBJ2-7; D is unclear. Germline loops: CDR1 SQVTM, CDR2 ANQGSEA. The CDR3 totals 12 residues. V gave up 6 bases and J gave up 5 bases, with 14 bases separating them. The chain's CDR3 is CSVESPRDEQYF. CDR3 coding DNA: TGCAGCGTCGAGTCACCTAGGGACGAGCAGTACTTC.

This clonotype was observed many times. The chain has TRBV20-1 and TRBJ2-3, with D possibly TRBD1 on 6 matching bases. The V gene lost 6 bases and the J gene lost 4 bases, with 14 bases spanning the gap. This CDR3 contains 13 residues. CDR1 and CDR2 (germline): DFQATT, SNEGSKA (reference sequence). CDR3 nucleotide sequence: TGCAGTGCCAGCCGGACAGCAGCAGATACGCAGTATTTT. It is translated as CSASRTAADTQYF.

This clonotype came up many times. CDR3: CASSASGSMNTEAFF. The CDR3 region has the DNA TGTGCCAGCAGCGCTTCCGGGAGTATGAACACTGAAGCTTTCTTT. This chain links TRBV9 with TRBJ1-1; no clear D. The CDR3 is made up of 15 amino acids. CDR1 and CDR2 (germline): SGDLS, YYNGEE. Deletions cut 3 bases from V and 0 bases from J, with 12 bases between.

In this sample, this clonotype turned up a few times. The chain carries TRBV20-1 and TRBJ2-7, with 9 bases that match TRBD1. This CDR3 spans 16 amino acids. Germline loops: CDR1 DFQATT, CDR2 SNEGSKA (reference sequence). Unmatched junction bases numbered 17, after V lost 6 bases and J lost 5 bases. The CDR3 protein is CSASSQGGDRAHEQYF. The CDR3 DNA reads TGCAGTGCCAGCAGCCAAGGGGGGGACAGGGCCCACGAGCAGTACTTC.

CDR3 DNA sequence: TGTGCCAGCAGTCCACAGGGTGGCGAAAAACTGTTTTTT. Translated, it gives CASSPQGGEKLFF. V gene TRBV2 combines with J gene TRBJ1-4, with D tentatively TRBD1 (6 bases). The V end was cut by 5 bases, the J end by 8 bases, with 12 bases between. The CDR3 has 13 amino acids. Germline V gene sequence: CDR1 SNHLY, CDR2 FYNNEI.

This clonotype was counted many times. This CDR3 is CSANLAGGSYNEQFF. The CDR3 DNA is TGCAGCGCCAATCTAGCGGGGGGCTCGTACAATGAGCAGTTCTTC. The chain combines TRBV29-1 with TRBJ2-1; TRBD2 matches 11 bases. From germline, CDR1 is SQVTM and CDR2 ANQGSEA. V shed 7 bases and J 4 bases; nucleotides not matched to a gene: 9. The CDR3 totals 15 residues.

The V call is TRBV2, the J call TRBJ2-5, with D possibly being TRBD1 or TRBD2 (5 bases each). V shed 6 bases and J shed 9 bases, with 14 bases lying between them. Germline assignment: CDR1 SNHLY and CDR2 FYNNEI. This CDR3 has 12 residues. The CDR3 DNA reads as TGTGCCAGCAGAGGTGGGGGTCAGCCCCAGTACTTC. Its translation is CASRGGGQPQYF.

This clonotype appeared many times. The chain couples TRBV11-1 to TRBJ2-1; the match to TRBD2 covers 7 bases. The CDR3 is made up of 20 amino acids. Trimming removed 1 base from V and 0 bases from J; junction bases left unmatched: 15. Germline V gene data show CDR1 as SGHAT and CDR2 as FQDESV (reference sequence). CDR3 in DNA: TGTGCCAGCAGCTTAGGGGAGGGACGGGTCGCGATAAGCTCCTACAATGAGCAGTTCTTC. It specifies CASSLGEGRVAISSYNEQFF.